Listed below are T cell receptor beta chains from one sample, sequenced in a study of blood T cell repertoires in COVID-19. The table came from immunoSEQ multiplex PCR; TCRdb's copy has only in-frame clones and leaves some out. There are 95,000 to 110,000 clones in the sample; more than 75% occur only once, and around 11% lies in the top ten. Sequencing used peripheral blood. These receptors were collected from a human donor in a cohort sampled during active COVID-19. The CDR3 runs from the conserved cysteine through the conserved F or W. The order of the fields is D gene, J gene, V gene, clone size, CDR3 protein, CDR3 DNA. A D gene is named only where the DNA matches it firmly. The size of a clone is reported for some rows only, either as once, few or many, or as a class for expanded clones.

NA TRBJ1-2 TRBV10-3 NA CAISRGQGGYTF TGTGCCATCAGTAGGGGCCAGGGTGGCTACACCTTC
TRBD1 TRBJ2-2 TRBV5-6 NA CASSLETGGLFTGELFF TGTGCCAGCAGCTTGGAGACAGGGGGTTTATTTACCGGGGAGCTGTTTTTT
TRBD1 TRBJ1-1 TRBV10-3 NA CASRRGLDTEAFF TGTGCCAGCCGCAGGGGGCTGGACACTGAAGCTTTCTTT
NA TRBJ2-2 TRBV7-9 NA CASSLLSQRTGELFF TGTGCCAGCAGCTTACTCAGTCAGCGAACCGGGGAGCTGTTTTTT
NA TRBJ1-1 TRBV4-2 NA CASSQEGGAGAFF TGTGCCAGCAGCCAAGAAGGGGGGGCGGGAGCTTTCTTT
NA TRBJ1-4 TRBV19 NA CASRSSGPKREKLFF TGTGCCAGTCGTAGCTCGGGTCCGAAGAGGGAAAAACTGTTTTTT
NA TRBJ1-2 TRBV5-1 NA CASSWTDSYGYTF TGCGCCAGCAGCTGGACGGACTCTTATGGCTACACCTTC
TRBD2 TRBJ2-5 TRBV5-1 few CASSELAGGETQYF TGCGCCAGCAGCGAACTAGCGGGGGGGGAGACCCAGTACTTC
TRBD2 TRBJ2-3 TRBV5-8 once CASSLVAGVTDTQYF TGTGCCAGCAGCTTGGTGGCGGGGGTCACAGATACGCAGTATTTT
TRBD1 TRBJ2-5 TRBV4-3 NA CASSQTGGIRETQYF TGCGCCAGCAGCCAAACAGGGGGGATTCGAGAGACCCAGTACTTC
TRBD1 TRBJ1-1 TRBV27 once CASSLQRIYRGVKTEAFF TGTGCCAGCAGTTTACAACGTATCTACAGGGGGGTAAAGACTGAAGCTTTCTTT
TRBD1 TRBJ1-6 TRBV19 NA CASSIRTGARDSPLHF TGTGCCAGTAGTATCAGAACAGGGGCGAGGGATTCACCCCTCCACTTT
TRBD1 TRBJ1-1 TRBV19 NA CAVRGQGNTEAFF TGTGCCGTAAGAGGACAGGGGAACACTGAAGCTTTCTTT
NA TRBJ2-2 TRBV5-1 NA CASSPRSIHNTGELFF TGCGCCAGCAGCCCACGGAGTATCCATAACACCGGGGAGCTGTTTTTT
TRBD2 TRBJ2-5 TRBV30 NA CAWSPHSGLAGETQYF TGTGCCTGGAGCCCTCACAGTGGACTAGCTGGAGAGACCCAGTACTTC
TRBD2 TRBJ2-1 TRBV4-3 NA CASSQELSSGGEQFF TGCGCCAGCAGCCAAGAATTGAGTAGCGGGGGCGAGCAGTTCTTC
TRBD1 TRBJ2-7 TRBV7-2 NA CASSAVTGYEQYF TGTGCCAGCAGCGCCGTGACAGGGTACGAGCAGTACTTC
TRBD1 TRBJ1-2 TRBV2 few CASRTTGWGYTF TGTGCCAGCAGAACGACAGGGTGGGGCTACACCTTC
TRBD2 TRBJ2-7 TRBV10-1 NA CASSESGVKDEQYF TGCGCCAGCAGTGAGAGCGGGGTTAAGGACGAGCAGTACTTC
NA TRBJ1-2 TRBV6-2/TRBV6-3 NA CASSYLVNSNYGYTF TGTGCCAGCAGTTACCTTGTTAACTCTAACTATGGCTACACCTTC
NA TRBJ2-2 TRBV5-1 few CASSLAQGRGHGGELFF TGCGCCAGCAGCTTGGCCCAGGGTAGGGGCCATGGCGGGGAGCTGTTTTTT
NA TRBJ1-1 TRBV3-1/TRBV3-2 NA CASSQGWGGSTEAFF TGTGCCAGCAGCCAAGGGTGGGGAGGGAGCACTGAAGCTTTCTTT
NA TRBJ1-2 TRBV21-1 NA CASSHPGTRWDGYTF TGTGCCAGCAGCCACCCCGGGACACGATGGGATGGCTACACCTTC
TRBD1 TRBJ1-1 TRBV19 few CASSVGTGGLTEAFF TGTGCCAGTAGTGTAGGGACAGGGGGCCTGACTGAAGCTTTCTTT
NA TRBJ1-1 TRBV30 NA CAWRGRWTEAFF TGTGCCTGGAGGGGGAGGTGGACTGAAGCTTTCTTT
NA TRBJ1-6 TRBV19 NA CASSKREASSYNSPLHF TGTGCCAGTAGTAAAAGAGAGGCGAGCTCCTATAATTCACCCCTCCACTTT
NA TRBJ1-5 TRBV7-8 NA CASSLGGHSYNQPQHF TGTGCCAGCAGCTTAGGGGGACACTCTTACAATCAGCCCCAGCATTTT